These 20 T cell receptor beta chains were all obtained from the same sample, sequenced in a study of identical twins. TCRdb re-called the 5' RACE reads through MiXCR, storing one row per CDR3 protein. The sample yields about 340,000 distinct CDR3 sequences, about 9% seen once. The sequenced material came from naive T cells sorted from blood. The receptors were sampled from a woman in her forties or fifties in good health.

The rearrangement joins TRBV7-3 to TRBJ2-1; TRBD2 matches at 11 bases. V dropped 5 bases and J dropped 14; count of bases not matched to a gene: 11. The CDR3 sequence is 14 residues long. The V gene's germline CDR1 is SGHTA and CDR2 FQGTGA. Written as DNA, the CDR3 is TGTGCCAGCAGCCTAGCCGGGACTAGCGGCCCAGAGTTCTTC. Amino acids: CASSLAGTSGPEFF.

J is TRBJ2-7 and V is TRBV20-1; 9 nucleotides line up with TRBD2. V dropped 0 bases and J dropped 4; count of bases not matched to a gene: 4. Germline values: CDR1 DFQATT, CDR2 SNEGSKA (reference sequence). CDR3 length equals 14 residues. The CDR3 here is CSARDTSGRYEQYF. CDR3 in DNA: TGCAGTGCTAGAGATACTAGCGGGCGTTACGAGCAGTACTTC.

The table lists this clonotype with a count of one. The chain joins TRBV11-2 to TRBJ2-1, with D possibly being TRBD1 (5 bases). The germline CDR1 and CDR2 sequences are SGHAT and FQNNGV. CDR3 length: 17 residues. The V gene lost 5 bases and the J gene lost 0 bases, with 17 bases spanning the gap. The CDR3 DNA is TGTGCCAGCAGCCCCAGGGCTCCCTCTAGCTCCTACAATGAGCAGTTCTTC. Translation gives CASSPRAPSSSYNEQFF. The variable domain in full, completed from reference TRBV11-2 and TRBJ2-1, reads EAGVAQSPRYKIIEKRQSVAFWCNPISGHATLYWYQQILGQGPKLLIQFQNNGVVDDSQLPKDRFSAERLKGVDSTLKIQPAKLEDSAVYLCASSPRAPSSSYNEQFFGPGTRLTVL.

Only a few counts were recorded for this clonotype. Sequence at one end of the junction differs from germline and may be a read error. The rearrangement links TRBV19 to TRBJ2-4, with D unclear. This CDR3 has 13 amino acids. Germline assignment: CDR1 LNHDA and CDR2 SQIVND (reference sequence). The CDR3 reads CASSLAARNIQYF. The CDR3 DNA follows: TGTGCCAGTAGTTTGGCAGCCAGAAACATTCAGTACTTC. The complete variable domain, with remaining parts taken from reference TRBV19 and TRBJ2-4, reads DGGITQSPKYLFRKEGQNVTLSCEQNLNHDAMYWYRQDPGQGLRLIYYSQIVNDFQKGDIAEGYSVSREKKESFPLTVTSAQKNPTAFYLCASSLAARNIQYFGAGTRLSVL.

This clonotype came up a few times. In DNA form, the CDR3 reads TGTGCCAGCAGCCACCCAGGGCTAGCTAACTATGGCTACACCTTC. Translated, it gives CASSHPGLANYGYTF. The chain uses TRBV14 and TRBJ1-2, with D possibly matching TRBD1 (5 bases). Germline V gene lookup returns CDR1 SGHDN and CDR2 FVKESK. The V gene lost 3 bases and the J gene lost 0 bases, with 11 bases spanning the gap. CDR3 size: 15 residues.

This clonotype has ten or more counts. CDR3 in DNA: TGTGCCAGCAGTTTAGCGCGACTAGCAGACGAGCAGTACTTC. It translates to CASSLARLADEQYF. The chain is built from TRBV12-3 or TRBV12-4 and TRBJ2-7, with 7 bases matching TRBD2. J lost 5 bases, V lost 0 bases, and 4 bases had no gene match. The CDR3 is 14 amino acids.

As to this clonotype: This may arise from a read error, as a much more abundant clone is one base away. The CDR3 carries no conserved terminal phenylalanine or tryptophan, so it likely arises from a read error. V gene TRBV20-1 combines with J gene TRBJ2-7; D uncertain. CDR3 length: 14 residues. V lost 0 bases to trimming and J lost 2 bases, with 11 bases between them. Germline V gene lookup returns CDR1 DFQATT and CDR2 SNEGSKA (reference sequence). CDR3 DNA: TGCAGTGCTAGAGATAGTAGGAGCCCCTACGAGCAGTACGAC. Its protein is CSARDSRSPYEQYD.

The chain joins TRBV6-2 or TRBV6-3 to TRBJ2-1; perhaps D is TRBD1 or TRBD2 (5 bases each). The germline gives CDR1 MNHEY, CDR2 SVGEGT. V shed 7 bases and J shed 7 bases, with 11 bases lying between them. The CDR3 loop spans 12 amino acids. The chain's CDR3 is CASTGTVNEQFF. CDR3 nucleotide sequence: TGTGCCAGCACTGGGACCGTGAATGAGCAGTTCTTC.

This clonotype occurred a few times. The chain couples TRBV6-5 to TRBJ1-1, with a weak D call TRBD1 (6 bases). V lost 2 bases to trimming and J lost 9 bases, with 10 bases between them. The CDR3 spans 12 residues. The germline CDR1 and CDR2 sequences are MNHEY and SVGAGI. The CDR3 loop is CASSYEGTKAFF. DNA for the CDR3: TGTGCCAGCAGTTACGAGGGGACAAAAGCTTTCTTT.

On this clonotype itself: It may be a read error: a sequence one base away is much more abundant. V and J are TRBV27 and TRBJ2-3; D gene ambiguous. CDR1 is MNHEY and CDR2 is SMNVEV in the germline V gene (reference sequence). There are 14 residues in the CDR3. CDR3 bases: TGTGTCAGCAGTACCTTTCTTAGCACAGATACGCAGTATTTT. Protein sequence: CVSSTFLSTDTQYF.

This clonotype was recorded a few times. This chain connects TRBV29-1 to TRBJ1-1; D uncertain. Germline CDR1 is SQVTM and CDR2 is ANQGSEA. Trimming removed 3 bases at V and 11 bases at J, with 13 bases between. The CDR3 extends over 11 amino acids. CDR3 bases: TGCAGCGTTGATACGGCCAAGAGGGCTTTCTTT. It is translated as CSVDTAKRAFF.

J is TRBJ2-2 and V is TRBV7-7; 13 nucleotides agree with TRBD2. V was pared by 5 bases and J by 7 bases, with 7 bases of the junction left unmatched. The germline V gene encodes CDR1 SSHAT and CDR2 FNYEAQ (reference sequence). The CDR3 is 16 amino acids. CDR3: CASSPGLAGVVGELFF. The CDR3 nucleotides read TGTGCCAGCAGCCCCGGACTAGCGGGAGTTGTCGGGGAGCTGTTTTTT.

There are many counts of this clonotype. The V call is TRBV6-2 or TRBV6-3, the J call TRBJ2-1; the match to TRBD2 covers 8 bases. V dropped 8 bases and J dropped 3; count of bases not matched to a gene: 6. The CDR3 is 14 amino acids. Per germline, CDR1 MNHEY and CDR2 SVGEGT. This CDR3 reads CASLAGGNYNEQFF. The CDR3 nucleotides are TGTGCCAGCCTTGCGGGGGGCAACTACAATGAGCAGTTCTTC.

CDR3 protein: CASSLREPYEQYV. The CDR3 DNA follows: TGTGCCAGCAGCCTGCGGGAACCCTACGAGCAGTACGTC. J is TRBJ2-7 and V is TRBV7-9, with D possibly TRBD2 on 6 matching bases. This CDR3 is 13 amino acids long. Germline CDR1 is SEHNR and CDR2 is FQNEAQ (reference sequence). V gave up 5 bases and J gave up 2 bases, with 10 bases separating them.

On this clonotype: This could be a read error, since a much larger clone is one nucleotide away. The CDR3 ends on some other residue instead of the conserved phenylalanine or tryptophan, so this is likely a read error. The V and J genes are TRBV5-1 and TRBJ2-1; a possible D gene is TRBD1 (6 bases). The ends were cut back, 4 bases at V and 3 bases at J, with 8 bases in the middle. This CDR3 comprises 13 residues. From germline, CDR1 is SGHRS and CDR2 YFSETQ. Here the CDR3 reads CASSSRGYNEQFS. The DNA of the CDR3 is TGCGCCAGCAGCAGCAGGGGCTACAATGAGCAGTTCTCC.

This clonotype was detected many times. The chain recombines TRBV5-1 with TRBJ2-3, with TRBD1 matching over 7 bases. Germline lookup yields CDR1 SGHRS and CDR2 YFSETQ. Germline trimming cut 2 bases from V and 6 bases from J; bases unmatched to any gene: 6. The CDR3 has 14 amino acids. Here the CDR3 reads CASSFRGGSDTQYF. The CDR3 bases are TGCGCCAGCAGCTTCCGAGGGGGCTCCGATACGCAGTATTTT.

The chain recombines TRBV4-2 with TRBJ2-3; no clear D gene. CDR1 is LGHNA, CDR2 YNFKEQ, per germline. The CDR3 totals 16 residues. V lost 4 bases and J lost 1, with 15 bases in between. The DNA of the CDR3 is TGTGCCAGCAGCCGGTCCTCTATATCTGGCACAGATACGCAGTATTTT. It yields the protein CASSRSSISGTDTQYF.

To note about this clonotype: With a much larger clone just one base away, this may be a read error. The V call is TRBV5-4, the J call TRBJ2-1, with a possible D match to TRBD1 (6 bases). The germline V gene has CDR1 SGHNT and CDR2 YYREEE (reference sequence). The CDR3 extends over 15 amino acids. CDR3 protein: CASIAGPGAYNVQFF. The DNA for the CDR3 is TGTGCCAGCATCGCCGGGCCAGGGGCCTACAATGTGCAGTTCTTC.

There are a few counts of this clonotype. The chain joins TRBV6-5 to TRBJ2-7; 8 nucleotides align to TRBD2. The CDR3 sequence is 14 residues long. Germline V gene lookup returns CDR1 MNHEY and CDR2 SVGAGI. With 6 bases clipped from V and 3 bases from J, the junction kept 7 bases outside the gene matches. CDR3 residues: CASRRAGVGYEQYF. CDR3 in DNA: TGTGCCAGCAGGAGAGCGGGAGTGGGCTACGAGCAGTACTTC.

The chain links TRBV7-6 to TRBJ2-2, with TRBD2 identical over 11 bases. CDR1 is SGHVS, CDR2 FNYEAQ, per germline. V shed 2 bases, J shed 4 bases, and the junction held 15 bases outside the gene matches. This CDR3 comprises 20 residues. The CDR3 sequence is CASSLTIAGGYSPSTGELFF. The DNA of the CDR3 is TGTGCCAGCAGCTTAACGATAGCGGGAGGGTATTCCCCGAGCACCGGGGAGCTGTTTTTT.